The 5 T cell receptor beta chains below come from one sample, sequenced in a study of T cell repertoires in cytomegalovirus infection. TCRdb reprocessed the reads via MiXCR and lists one record per CDR3 protein. The profile shows about 180,000 distinct CDR3 sequences, roughly 15% of them singletons. The source material was CD8+ T cells from PBMCs. The source is a human donor in good health (CMV status not recorded). Some clones in this sample may be carry-over from other donors' samples.

The J gene is TRBJ2-7, the V gene TRBV6-1; D possibly matches TRBD1 or TRBD2 (5 bases each). V lost 5 bases to trimming and J lost 3 bases, with 14 bases between them. The germline V gene encodes CDR1 MNHNS and CDR2 SASEGT. The CDR3 is 14 residues long. CDR3 DNA sequence: TGTGCCAGCAGTCTTCTGGGACCGCTCTACGAGCAGTACTTC. Translation gives CASSLLGPLYEQYF.

This clonotype was seen only a few times. The CDR3 loop is CASSPTGGEADTQYF. The CDR3 nucleotides are TGTGCCAGCAGCCCAACTGGGGGGGAGGCAGATACGCAGTATTTT. The chain recombines TRBV7-2 with TRBJ2-3; 7 bases align to TRBD2. V shed 5 bases, J shed 4 bases, and the junction held 9 bases outside the gene matches. The CDR3 contains 15 residues. CDR1 is SGHTA and CDR2 is FQGNSA in the germline V gene.

A few counts support this clonotype. The chain couples TRBV7-2 to TRBJ1-2, with 7 bases lining up with TRBD1. Germline CDR1 and CDR2: SGHTA and FQGNSA. J lost 8 bases, V lost 3 bases, and 12 bases had no gene match. The CDR3 loop spans 15 amino acids. CDR3 amino acids: CASSLDLTGVAGYTF. The CDR3 DNA reads as TGTGCCAGCAGCTTGGACCTTACAGGGGTAGCAGGCTACACCTTC. The full variable domain, completed using reference TRBV7-2 and TRBJ1-2, is GAGVSQSPSNKVTEKGKDVELRCDPISGHTALYWYRQSLGQGLEFLIYFQGNSAPDKSGLPSDRFSAERTGGSVSTLTIQRTQQEDSAVYLCASSLDLTGVAGYTFGSGTRLTVV.

The V gene is TRBV4-3, the J gene TRBJ1-1, with D unclear. This CDR3 is 13 amino acids long. Trimming left V 1 base short and J 8 bases short, with 11 bases between. The germline gives CDR1 LGHNA, CDR2 YSLEER. The DNA for the CDR3 is TGCGCCAGCAGCCAAGTGACCCTATCGGAAGCTTTCTTT. Its protein product is CASSQVTLSEAFF.

This clonotype was seen a few times. This chain joins TRBV4-1 and TRBJ1-2, with D unclear. V lost 0 bases and J 4 bases, leaving 15 bases between the germline ends. The CDR3 runs 16 residues. Per germline, CDR1 MGHRA and CDR2 YSYEKL. CDR3 coding DNA: TGCGCCAGCAGCCAAGACGGCGACACCATCTTCTATGGCTACACCTTC. Its translation: CASSQDGDTIFYGYTF.